The 18 T cell receptor beta chains given below trace back to one sample, sequenced in a study of T-cell reconstitution after alpha-beta-depleted transplantation in children (dated by TCRdb to the mid-2010s). In light of the paper, this sample's treatment or condition label describes: allogeneic hematopoietic cell transplantation with graft depleted of TCRalphabeta T cells and CD19 B cells. The library was made by PCR. Sequenced using an Illumina HiSeq 2500. To normalize quantification of the TCRbeta repertoire, the TCR libraries were built with molecular barcoding that relied on unique molecular identifiers. Using fastp trimming at Q25 and MiXCR clonotype assembly, TCRdb reanalyzed the public sequencing data and kept in-frame beta chains. Here each entry gathers all rows of one CDR3 protein and keeps the most common genes and DNA. The sample table lists hundreds of thousands of distinct CDR3 sequences, 23% of them with a count of one. The ten most abundant clones make up around an eighth of the sample.

The source material was PBMCs, mostly from graft donor cells, sampled 360 days after TCRalphabeta/CD19-depleted stem cell transplant. The receptors derive from a boy in the first two years of life who had a stem cell transplant for acute myeloid leukemia, so the T cells may come from the graft donor.

This chain uses TRBV7-3 with TRBJ2-1, with D tentatively TRBD1 (6 bases). The V gene's germline CDR1 is SGHTA and CDR2 FQGTGA. There are 16 residues in the CDR3. V was clipped by 5 bases and J by 4 bases, with 18 bases between them. Here the CDR3 reads CASSRYTTQGYNEQFF. The CDR3 DNA is TGTGCCAGCAGCCGTTATACGACACAGGGTTACAATGAGCAGTTCTTC.

The chain uses TRBV15 and TRBJ2-1, with D unclear. The CDR3 sequence is 14 residues long. V was clipped by 8 bases and J by 5 bases, with 16 bases between them. Germline V gene lookup returns CDR1 LNHNV and CDR2 YYDKDF (reference sequence). The CDR3 protein is CATSLDQKNNEQFF. The CDR3 bases are TGTGCCACCTCCTTAGATCAGAAAAACAATGAGCAGTTCTTC.

In this sample, this clonotype turned up many times. This chain connects TRBV28 to TRBJ1-2, with D unresolved. The CDR3 contains 12 residues. V was trimmed by 5 bases and J by 0 bases, leaving 4 bases between them. CDR1 and CDR2 (germline): MDHEN, SYDVKM. CDR3 DNA: TGTGCCAGCAGTCCAGCTAACTATGGCTACACCTTC. Its protein is CASSPANYGYTF.

The V and J genes are TRBV7-2 and TRBJ1-1, with D hard to call. The V end lost 5 bases, the J end lost 11 bases, and 21 bases lay between the germline ends. The CDR3 totals 14 residues. Germline V gene data show CDR1 as SGHTA and CDR2 as FQGNSA. CDR3 sequence reads: CASSHSSGGRRAFF. The CDR3 nucleotides read TGTGCCAGCAGCCACTCTTCCGGAGGGCGGAGGGCTTTCTTT.

The V call is TRBV5-4, the J call TRBJ2-5, with 7 bases aligning to TRBD1. Germline CDR1 SGHNT, CDR2 YYREEE (reference sequence). J was trimmed by 5 bases and V by 4 bases; bases with no gene match: 14. This CDR3 is 16 amino acids long. The CDR3: CASSLDGTDGYETQYF. DNA for the CDR3: TGTGCCAGCAGCCTGGACGGGACAGACGGTTACGAGACCCAGTACTTC.

This clonotype was found a few times. For the CDR3, the DNA is TGCAGTGCTAGACCGGACGGGAGCTCCTACGAGCAGTACTTC. This translates into CSARPDGSSYEQYF. The rearrangement links TRBV20-1 to TRBJ2-7; D is possibly TRBD2 (6 bases). V was pared by 2 bases and J by 0 bases, with 11 bases between. The CDR3 sequence is 14 residues long. The germline V gene has CDR1 DFQATT and CDR2 SNEGSKA (reference sequence).

This clonotype was observed at least ten times. The gene calls are TRBV20-1 and TRBJ2-7, with TRBD1 identical over 9 bases. CDR3 length: 14 amino acids. Trimming removed 1 base from V and 7 bases from J; junction bases left unmatched: 8. CDR1 and CDR2 (germline): DFQATT, SNEGSKA (reference sequence). The chain's CDR3 is CSARAGTGTGEQYF. In DNA, the CDR3 is TGCAGTGCTAGAGCGGGAACCGGGACAGGGGAGCAGTACTTC.

As to this clonotype: One junction end disagrees with the germline gene, perhaps due to a read error. The chain carries TRBV30 and TRBJ1-5; D unclear. The length of the CDR3 is 15 residues. CDR1 GTSNPN and CDR2 SVGIG come from the germline V gene (reference sequence). The CDR3 loop is CAWSDVGRSNHPQHF. As DNA, the CDR3 is TGTGCCTGGAGTGACGTCGGGCGTAGCAATCACCCCCAGCATTTT. The entire variable domain, with the rest obtained from reference TRBV30 and TRBJ1-5, is as follows: SQTIHQWPATLVQPVGSPLSLECTVEGTSNPNLYWYRQAAGRGLQLLFYSVGIGQISSEVPQNLSASRPQDRQFILSSKKLLLSDSGFYLCAWSDVGRSNHPQHFGDGTRLSIL.

Many counts were recorded for this clonotype. The gene calls are TRBV12-3 or TRBV12-4 and TRBJ1-2, with 8 bases identical to TRBD1. The V segment lost 0 bases and the J segment 4 bases; nucleotides outside the gene matches: 1. The CDR3 runs to 14 residues. In DNA form, the CDR3 reads TGTGCCAGCAGTTTAGCGGGGACAGGCTATGGCTACACCTTC. Translated, it gives CASSLAGTGYGYTF.

This clonotype was found a few times. The genes are TRBV20-1 and TRBJ2-5, with a possible D match to TRBD1 (6 bases). V dropped 5 bases and J dropped 1 base, with 14 bases sitting between them. The CDR3 is 14 residues long. CDR1 DFQATT and CDR2 SNEGSKA come from the germline V gene (reference sequence). The CDR3 bases are TGCAGTGCTTTGAGACAGGCGCTCCAAGAGACCCAGTACTTC. Residues: CSALRQALQETQYF.

In its sample, this clonotype was seen a few times. The chain joins TRBV7-9 to TRBJ2-3, with TRBD2 matching 9 bases. Germline CDR1 and CDR2: SEHNR and FQNEAQ (reference sequence). This CDR3 is 17 amino acids long. After removal of 0 bases from V and 5 bases from J, the junction contained 9 bases not matched to a gene. The CDR3 DNA sequence: TGTGCCAGCAGCTTAGCGCGCGCTAGCGGGGAAGGAGATACGCAGTATTTT. Translated: CASSLARASGEGDTQYF.

The chain is built from TRBV20-1 and TRBJ2-7; 11 bases line up with TRBD2. Germline V lookup: CDR1 DFQATT, CDR2 SNEGSKA (reference sequence). The CDR3 has 16 residues. Trimming cost V 5 bases and J 4 bases; bases outside gene matches: 13. The CDR3 DNA is TGCAGTGCTGGCTCCCTCTCCCTAGCGGGGGGTTACGAGCAGTACTTC. It yields the protein CSAGSLSLAGGYEQYF.

The chain couples TRBV7-9 to TRBJ2-3; no reliable D call. V gave up 6 bases and J gave up 4 bases, with 8 bases separating them. CDR3 size: 12 residues. The germline gives CDR1 SEHNR, CDR2 FQNEAQ (reference sequence). CDR3 nucleotide sequence: TGTGCCAGCAGGTCCAATTCAGATACGCAGTATTTT. The encoded protein is CASRSNSDTQYF.

The chain uses TRBV20-1 and TRBJ2-1, with D hard to call. This CDR3 is 15 amino acids long. Trimming pared 0 bases from V and 8 bases from J, leaving 17 bases between. Germline CDR1 and CDR2: DFQATT and SNEGSKA (reference sequence). CDR3 nucleotides: TGCAGTGCTAGAGATGGCGCGGTTTATATCCATGAGCAGTTCTTC. It encodes CSARDGAVYIHEQFF.

This clonotype was counted at least ten times. The rearrangement links TRBV20-1 to TRBJ2-5; D ambiguous. The CDR3 spans 14 residues. Germline CDR1 and CDR2: DFQATT and SNEGSKA (reference sequence). V was shortened by 0 bases and J by 1 base, with 9 bases between the two germline ends. The chain's CDR3 is CSAREVQTQETQYF. The CDR3 nucleotides are TGCAGTGCTAGAGAGGTACAGACCCAAGAGACCCAGTACTTC.

The CDR3 region has the DNA TGCGCCAGCAGCTTGTCGACGGGTTATCGCACTGAAGCTTTCTTT. Amino acid sequence: CASSLSTGYRTEAFF. The chain joins TRBV5-1 to TRBJ1-1, with D unresolved. The CDR3 sequence is 15 residues long. Trimming removed 1 base at V and 4 bases at J, with 14 bases between. Germline V gene data show CDR1 as SGHRS and CDR2 as YFSETQ.

In its sample, this clonotype was seen many times. V usage is TRBV6-6 and J usage is TRBJ1-6; D gene unclear. Germline assignment: CDR1 MNHNY and CDR2 SVGAGI (reference sequence). The V end lost 6 bases, the J end lost 4 bases, and 16 bases lay between the germline ends. CDR3 length equals 16 residues. CDR3: CASSHDNPVYNSPLHF. CDR3 nucleotide sequence: TGTGCCAGCAGCCACGACAACCCCGTTTATAATTCACCCCTCCACTTT.

CDR3 in amino acids: CASSGVTSGGASSYNEQFF. The CDR3, as DNA: TGTGCCAGCAGCGGGGTCACTAGCGGGGGGGCGAGCTCCTACAATGAGCAGTTCTTC. The genes are TRBV11-1 and TRBJ2-1; 13 nucleotides match TRBD2. CDR1 and CDR2 from the germline V gene are SGHAT and FQDESV (reference sequence). The J segment lost 0 bases and the V segment lost 5 bases, leaving 10 bases of the junction unmatched. This CDR3 is built from 19 residues.